These T cell receptor beta chains were read from a single sample in a study of CXCR3-negative and CXCR3-positive naive CD8 T cells. Reprocessing the 5' RACE reads, TCRdb reports a single entry for every CDR3 protein and omits DNA. The sample table includes around 50,000 distinct CDR3 sequences. Material: naive CXCR3- CD8+ T cells from blood. The receptor set was obtained from a human donor in good health. Some clones in this sample may be carry-over from other donors' samples. Both conserved end residues are part of each CDR3.

j_gene: TRBJ2-2; v_gene: TRBV6-4; CDR3aa: CASSEYGGDGTGELFF
j_gene: TRBJ2-7; v_gene: TRBV28; CDR3aa: CASGWTISREQDF
j_gene: TRBJ2-1; v_gene: TRBV4-2; CDR3aa: CASSQVYGVYNEQFF
j_gene: TRBJ1-1; v_gene: TRBV5-1; CDR3aa: CASSLGDGGPEAFF
j_gene: TRBJ2-2; v_gene: TRBV6-6; CDR3aa: CASSYQGQGGGELFF
j_gene: TRBJ2-7; v_gene: TRBV7-6; CDR3aa: CASSLETGDYEQYF
j_gene: TRBJ1-2; v_gene: TRBV29-1; CDR3aa: CSVERTGENGYTF
j_gene: TRBJ1-1; v_gene: TRBV7-7; CDR3aa: CASSPRQGSTEAFF
j_gene: TRBJ2-1; v_gene: TRBV29-1; CDR3aa: CSVSSTPYNEQFF
j_gene: TRBJ2-7; v_gene: TRBV29-1; CDR3aa: CSVVQSYEQYF
j_gene: TRBJ2-1; v_gene: TRBV5-1; CDR3aa: CASSLTGIDEQFF
j_gene: TRBJ2-3; v_gene: TRBV7-9; CDR3aa: CASSPASEGTDTQYF
j_gene: TRBJ2-1; v_gene: TRBV7-6; CDR3aa: CASSSSKGRDQQFF
j_gene: TRBJ2-1; v_gene: TRBV6-6; CDR3aa: CATSSGLYNEQFF
j_gene: TRBJ2-7; v_gene: TRBV6-2/TRBV6-3; CDR3aa: CASSYSKRQTYEQYF
j_gene: TRBJ2-7; v_gene: TRBV2; CDR3aa: CASSLTGGSNEQYF
j_gene: TRBJ2-7; v_gene: TRBV20-1; CDR3aa: CSASGPLNSYEQYF
j_gene: TRBJ1-1; v_gene: TRBV29-1; CDR3aa: CSVNLGALNTEAFF
j_gene: TRBJ2-5; v_gene: TRBV20-1; CDR3aa: CSARDYRGRGETQYF
j_gene: TRBJ2-7; v_gene: TRBV27; CDR3aa: CASNPSGGVSYEQYF
j_gene: TRBJ2-3; v_gene: TRBV5-5; CDR3aa: CATEAGGGLTDTQYF
j_gene: TRBJ2-7; v_gene: TRBV12-3/TRBV12-4; CDR3aa: CASSTGRGSPYEQYF
j_gene: TRBJ2-7; v_gene: TRBV4-2; CDR3aa: CASSQDPAGGSYEQYF
j_gene: TRBJ1-1; v_gene: TRBV19; CDR3aa: CASSIGGEGNTEDFF
j_gene: TRBJ2-7; v_gene: TRBV3-1; CDR3aa: CASSLERDHEQYF
j_gene: TRBJ2-7; v_gene: TRBV20-1; CDR3aa: CSARRGDGRISYEQYF
j_gene: TRBJ2-2; v_gene: TRBV7-7; CDR3aa: CASSKDLAGEHANTGELFF
j_gene: TRBJ2-3; v_gene: TRBV29-1; CDR3aa: CSVEDEPTSVTDTQYF
j_gene: TRBJ2-1; v_gene: TRBV7-3; CDR3aa: CASSLFGDHNEQFF
j_gene: TRBJ2-7; v_gene: TRBV5-1; CDR3aa: CASSPSSRTGDYEQYF
j_gene: TRBJ1-1; v_gene: TRBV12-3/TRBV12-4; CDR3aa: CVSSPRQRAVAEAFF
j_gene: TRBJ2-3; v_gene: TRBV4-3; CDR3aa: CASSQDFTDTQYF
j_gene: TRBJ2-1; v_gene: TRBV29-1; CDR3aa: CSVEGGTSGLDEQFF
j_gene: TRBJ2-5; v_gene: TRBV6-5; CDR3aa: CASSGGTSGYQETQYF
j_gene: TRBJ1-2; v_gene: TRBV28; CDR3aa: CASSLVPDKGYTF
j_gene: TRBJ2-7; v_gene: TRBV29-1; CDR3aa: CSVVLDVSTGYASYEQYF
j_gene: TRBJ2-7; v_gene: TRBV29-1; CDR3aa: CSVLAVGRIEQYF
j_gene: TRBJ2-5; v_gene: TRBV5-1; CDR3aa: CASSFEETQYF
j_gene: TRBJ2-5; v_gene: TRBV28; CDR3aa: CASRQRTFWTQYF
j_gene: TRBJ2-1; v_gene: TRBV10-2; CDR3aa: CASSSGRNNEQFF
j_gene: TRBJ2-7; v_gene: TRBV15; CDR3aa: CATRYHKGSYEQYF
j_gene: TRBJ2-7; v_gene: TRBV19; CDR3aa: CASSAGGATSYEQYF
j_gene: TRBJ2-7; v_gene: TRBV28; CDR3aa: CASSLRAGGAYEQYF
j_gene: TRBJ2-2; v_gene: TRBV29-1; CDR3aa: CSVGLDGSVTGELFF
j_gene: TRBJ2-3; v_gene: TRBV27; CDR3aa: CASNPFFRGGPEDTQYF
j_gene: TRBJ1-1; v_gene: TRBV4-1; CDR3aa: CASSQATGPVVNTEAFF